Listed below are T cell receptor beta chains from one sample, sequenced in a study of blood T cell repertoires in COVID-19. The assay was immunoSEQ multiplex PCR, and TCRdb's table has in-frame clones only and misses some. The sample comprises about 140,000 clones, roughly 81% of which are singletons, and approximately 3.6% rests with the top ten. The source material was PBMCs or T cells enriched from blood (not recorded which). Source of these receptors: a woman between 50 and 59 years old with acute COVID-19. CDR3s include the opening cysteine and the closing phenylalanine or tryptophan. The order of the fields is V gene, J gene, clone size, D gene, CDR3 DNA, CDR3 protein. A D gene is named only where the DNA matches it firmly. Clone sizes are given selectively: once, few, many, or a class where the clone is expanded.

V gene: TRBV11-2; J gene: TRBJ1-1; clone size: .; D gene: TRBD1; CDR3 DNA: TGTGCCAGCAGCGTGAACAGGGGGGTGAACACTGAAGCTTTCTTT; CDR3 protein: CASSVNRGVNTEAFF
V gene: TRBV19; J gene: TRBJ1-5; clone size: few; D gene: .; CDR3 DNA: TGTGCCAGTAGTATCAGGGTTACTCAGCCCCAGCATTTT; CDR3 protein: CASSIRVTQPQHF
V gene: TRBV11-1; J gene: TRBJ1-5; clone size: .; D gene: .; CDR3 DNA: TGTGCCAGCAGATTTCCGGGGTATAGCAATCAGCCCCAGCATTTT; CDR3 protein: CASRFPGYSNQPQHF
V gene: TRBV7-3; J gene: TRBJ2-3; clone size: .; D gene: TRBD1; CDR3 DNA: TGTGCCAGCAGCCCAGGTGGACAGGGGGACACAGATACGCAGTATTTT; CDR3 protein: CASSPGGQGDTDTQYF
V gene: TRBV5-6; J gene: TRBJ2-7; clone size: .; D gene: TRBD1; CDR3 DNA: TGTGCCAGCAGCTATAGGGACCCTTGGGACAGCCATAAGATGGACGAGCAGTACTTC; CDR3 protein: CASSYRDPWDSHKMDEQYF
V gene: TRBV25-1; J gene: TRBJ2-3; clone size: .; D gene: .; CDR3 DNA: TGTGCCAGCAGTGGGCGGCAGTCACCAACAGATACGCAGTATTTT; CDR3 protein: CASSGRQSPTDTQYF
V gene: TRBV9; J gene: TRBJ2-2; clone size: .; D gene: .; CDR3 DNA: TGTGCCAGCAGCGTAGGAGAGGCGAACACCGGGGAGCTGTTTTTT; CDR3 protein: CASSVGEANTGELFF
V gene: TRBV6-5; J gene: TRBJ2-7; clone size: .; D gene: TRBD2; CDR3 DNA: TGTGCCAGCAGTTACCGCGGGAGGGCTGACGAGCAGTACTTC; CDR3 protein: CASSYRGRADEQYF
V gene: TRBV7-2; J gene: TRBJ2-4; clone size: .; D gene: .; CDR3 DNA: TGTGCCAGCAGCCCGAGTCCAGAGGGAGGCATTCAGTACTTC; CDR3 protein: CASSPSPEGGIQYF
V gene: TRBV19; J gene: TRBJ2-3; clone size: .; D gene: TRBD1; CDR3 DNA: TGTGCCAGTAGTATTGACAGGGAAGGTACGCAGTATTTT; CDR3 protein: CASSIDREGTQYF
V gene: TRBV30; J gene: TRBJ1-2; clone size: .; D gene: .; CDR3 DNA: TGTGCCTGGAGTGTATCAGGGAACTATGGCTACACCTTC; CDR3 protein: CAWSVSGNYGYTF
V gene: TRBV9; J gene: TRBJ2-1; clone size: .; D gene: TRBD2; CDR3 DNA: TGTGCCAGCAGCGGGGGAGGGGCCCTACCTTCGGTCAATGAGCAGTTCTTC; CDR3 protein: CASSGGGALPSVNEQFF
V gene: TRBV6-4; J gene: TRBJ2-5; clone size: .; D gene: TRBD2; CDR3 DNA: TGTGCCAGCAGTAAGACTAGCGGGACACAAGAGACCCAGTACTTC; CDR3 protein: CASSKTSGTQETQYF
V gene: TRBV28; J gene: TRBJ2-7; clone size: .; D gene: TRBD1; CDR3 DNA: TGTGCCAGCAGCCGCCCAGGGACAGGGATTTACGAGCAGTACTTC; CDR3 protein: CASSRPGTGIYEQYF
V gene: TRBV9; J gene: TRBJ2-3; clone size: .; D gene: .; CDR3 DNA: TGTGCCAGCAGCCCTCGGACAGCGACCAGCACAGATACGCAGTATTTT; CDR3 protein: CASSPRTATSTDTQYF
V gene: TRBV25-1; J gene: TRBJ2-1; clone size: .; D gene: TRBD2; CDR3 DNA: TGTGCCAGCAGCGAAGAAAACGGACTAGCGGAGCGACGCAATGAGCAGTTCTTC; CDR3 protein: CASSEENGLAERRNEQFF
V gene: TRBV24-1; J gene: TRBJ2-7; clone size: .; D gene: TRBD1; CDR3 DNA: TGTGCCACCAGTACCGGCCAGGGGGAGAAAACGCAGTACTTC; CDR3 protein: CATSTGQGEKTQYF
V gene: TRBV29-1; J gene: TRBJ2-1; clone size: .; D gene: TRBD2; CDR3 DNA: TGCAGCGCGACTAGCGGGAGTAATGAGCAGTTCTTC; CDR3 protein: CSATSGSNEQFF
V gene: TRBV28; J gene: TRBJ1-6; clone size: .; D gene: .; CDR3 DNA: TGTGCCAGCAGTTTACCCTCCCTTGGGGAGGGGAATTCACCCCTCCACTTT; CDR3 protein: CASSLPSLGEGNSPLHF
V gene: TRBV4-1; J gene: TRBJ2-7; clone size: .; D gene: TRBD1; CDR3 DNA: TGCGCCAGCAGCCGACTAGGGACAGGGGACCGGGGTGAGCAGTACTTC; CDR3 protein: CASSRLGTGDRGEQYF
V gene: TRBV4-1; J gene: TRBJ1-6; clone size: .; D gene: .; CDR3 DNA: TGCGCCAGCAGCCAAGTCTACGGACTAGACGAAAATTCACCCCTCCACTTT; CDR3 protein: CASSQVYGLDENSPLHF
V gene: TRBV2; J gene: TRBJ2-1; clone size: .; D gene: .; CDR3 DNA: TGTGCCAGCACCGGGCAGGGAAGCTCCTACAATGAGCAGTTCTTC; CDR3 protein: CASTGQGSSYNEQFF
V gene: TRBV28; J gene: TRBJ1-2; clone size: .; D gene: TRBD1; CDR3 DNA: TGTGCCAGCAGTTTATCCGACAGGGGCTATGGCTACACCTTC; CDR3 protein: CASSLSDRGYGYTF
V gene: TRBV28; J gene: TRBJ1-5; clone size: .; D gene: .; CDR3 DNA: TGTGCCAGCAGTTCCCTAGGCAGGGGAATTTTACAGCCCCAGCATTTT; CDR3 protein: CASSSLGRGILQPQHF
V gene: TRBV5-1; J gene: TRBJ2-1; clone size: few; D gene: .; CDR3 DNA: TGCGCCAGCAGCTTGCAGGGCCCCTACAATGAGCAGTTCTTC; CDR3 protein: CASSLQGPYNEQFF
V gene: TRBV2; J gene: TRBJ1-5; clone size: .; D gene: .; CDR3 DNA: TGTGCCAGCAGTGAATGGACACCAAATCAGCCCCAGCATTTT; CDR3 protein: CASSEWTPNQPQHF
V gene: TRBV6-5; J gene: TRBJ2-7; clone size: .; D gene: .; CDR3 DNA: TGTGCCAGCGTACAGGGACCTCGAGGACCGTACGAGCAGTACTTC; CDR3 protein: CASVQGPRGPYEQYF
V gene: TRBV7-6; J gene: TRBJ2-3; clone size: .; D gene: .; CDR3 DNA: TGTGCCAGCAGCCCAGTGGGGGCCAGGGCGACAGATACGCAGTATTTT; CDR3 protein: CASSPVGARATDTQYF
V gene: TRBV21-1; J gene: TRBJ1-1; clone size: .; D gene: .; CDR3 DNA: TGTGCCAGCAGCAAAAGCTGGGCCCATGAGGGTTTTGCATCGAACACTGAAGCTTTCTTT; CDR3 protein: CASSKSWAHEGFASNTEAFF
V gene: TRBV7-2; J gene: TRBJ2-2; clone size: .; D gene: TRBD2; CDR3 DNA: TGTGCCAGCAGCTCCAGCGGGAGTTTGGCCGGGGAGCTGTTTTTT; CDR3 protein: CASSSSGSLAGELFF
V gene: TRBV19; J gene: TRBJ1-3; clone size: .; D gene: .; CDR3 DNA: TGTGCCAGTAGTATACAGGGCGGAAACACCATATATTTT; CDR3 protein: CASSIQGGNTIYF
V gene: TRBV7-2; J gene: TRBJ2-1; clone size: few; D gene: TRBD2; CDR3 DNA: TGTGCCAGCAGCTTACGGGCCGGGACTACCTACAATGAGCAGTTCTTC; CDR3 protein: CASSLRAGTTYNEQFF
V gene: TRBV4-1; J gene: TRBJ2-1; clone size: .; D gene: TRBD2; CDR3 DNA: TGCGCCAGCAGCCAACATCCGGGCGGGAGGGCCATAGGGTCCTACAATGAGCAGTTCTTC; CDR3 protein: CASSQHPGGRAIGSYNEQFF
V gene: TRBV5-1; J gene: TRBJ2-1; clone size: .; D gene: TRBD1; CDR3 DNA: TGCGCCAGCAGCTTGCCGGGACAGGGGGCTTACAATGAGCAGTTCTTC; CDR3 protein: CASSLPGQGAYNEQFF
V gene: TRBV4-3; J gene: TRBJ2-1; clone size: .; D gene: .; CDR3 DNA: TGCGCCAGCAGCCAAGATGGGGCCGGACCGCTCAATGAGCAGTTCTTC; CDR3 protein: CASSQDGAGPLNEQFF
V gene: TRBV25-1; J gene: TRBJ2-2; clone size: few; D gene: TRBD2; CDR3 DNA: TGTGCCAGCAGCCCTAGCGGAGACACCGGGGAGCTGTTTTTT; CDR3 protein: CASSPSGDTGELFF
V gene: TRBV7-2; J gene: TRBJ1-2; clone size: .; D gene: TRBD1; CDR3 DNA: TGTGCCAGCAGCCCAGGGTTCCGAGACAGGGGATATGGCTACACCTTC; CDR3 protein: CASSPGFRDRGYGYTF
V gene: TRBV7-9; J gene: TRBJ2-3; clone size: .; D gene: .; CDR3 DNA: TGTGCCAGCAGCGCCAAACAGGGTGGGGGAGATACGCAGTATTTT; CDR3 protein: CASSAKQGGGDTQYF
V gene: TRBV27; J gene: TRBJ1-1; clone size: .; D gene: TRBD1; CDR3 DNA: TGTGCCAGCAGTATCCGTCCAGGGGGCAGAACTGAAGCTTTCTTT; CDR3 protein: CASSIRPGGRTEAFF
V gene: TRBV25-1; J gene: TRBJ2-1; clone size: .; D gene: TRBD2; CDR3 DNA: TGTGCCAGCAGTGAAGAACTCGGGGTGGGACTAGCTTCGTCGGGTCAGTTCTTC; CDR3 protein: CASSEELGVGLASSGQFF
V gene: TRBV7-9; J gene: TRBJ1-6; clone size: once; D gene: .; CDR3 DNA: TGTGCCAGCAACGCGGAGGGGTGGGATTCACCCCTCCACTTT; CDR3 protein: CASNAEGWDSPLHF
V gene: TRBV6-5; J gene: TRBJ2-7; clone size: .; D gene: TRBD1; CDR3 DNA: TGTGCCAGCAGTTACGCTTGGACAGGGTCCTACGAGCAGTACTTC; CDR3 protein: CASSYAWTGSYEQYF
V gene: TRBV19; J gene: TRBJ2-6; clone size: .; D gene: .; CDR3 DNA: TGTGCCAGTAACGACGGGGGAACTGGGGCCAACGTCCTGACTTTC; CDR3 protein: CASNDGGTGANVLTF
V gene: TRBV27; J gene: TRBJ2-1; clone size: .; D gene: TRBD1; CDR3 DNA: TGTGCCAGCAGTCCGAGGGACAGGGGTTACTCCTACAATGAGCAGTTCTTC; CDR3 protein: CASSPRDRGYSYNEQFF
V gene: TRBV5-4; J gene: TRBJ2-5; clone size: .; D gene: TRBD2; CDR3 DNA: TGTGCCAGCACTCTGGGGGGCGGGAGGAAAGAGACCCAGTACTTC; CDR3 protein: CASTLGGGRKETQYF
V gene: TRBV7-2; J gene: TRBJ2-2; clone size: once; D gene: .; CDR3 DNA: TGTGCCAGCACGGCAGGGTGGACGAACACCGGGGAGCTGTTTTTT; CDR3 protein: CASTAGWTNTGELFF
V gene: TRBV7-3; J gene: TRBJ2-7; clone size: .; D gene: .; CDR3 DNA: TGTGCCAGCAGCTTAACCGGCGGATCGTCCTACGAGCAGTACTTC; CDR3 protein: CASSLTGGSSYEQYF
V gene: TRBV2; J gene: TRBJ1-5; clone size: .; D gene: .; CDR3 DNA: TGTGCCAGCAGTGGGACATCTTATAGCAATCAGCCCCAGCATTTT; CDR3 protein: CASSGTSYSNQPQHF
V gene: TRBV7-2; J gene: TRBJ2-1; clone size: .; D gene: .; CDR3 DNA: TGTGCCAGCAGCCTAAGCGGGCATCCCTACAATGAGCAGTTCTTC; CDR3 protein: CASSLSGHPYNEQFF
V gene: TRBV5-1; J gene: TRBJ2-3; clone size: .; D gene: TRBD2; CDR3 DNA: TGCGCCAGCAGCTTGGAACTAGCGGATACGCAGTATTTT; CDR3 protein: CASSLELADTQYF
V gene: TRBV21-1; J gene: TRBJ2-4; clone size: .; D gene: .; CDR3 DNA: TGTGCCAGCAGCTCAGAAAGTGGCCATCCAATCAAAAACATTCAGTACTTC; CDR3 protein: CASSSESGHPIKNIQYF
V gene: TRBV28; J gene: TRBJ2-7; clone size: once; D gene: .; CDR3 DNA: TGTGCCAGCAGTTTGGACGCGGGCCCCGAGCAGTACTTC; CDR3 protein: CASSLDAGPEQYF
V gene: TRBV4-2; J gene: TRBJ2-1; clone size: .; D gene: TRBD2; CDR3 DNA: TGTGCCAGCAGCCAAGTGCCGGCTAGCGGGGTTAGGAATGAGCAGTTCTTC; CDR3 protein: CASSQVPASGVRNEQFF